This T cell receptor (beta chain) was profiled in a study of T-cell memory formation after mild COVID-19. Overall study findings and caveats: The study found contracting CD4+ clones mainly in CM and EM and contracting CD8+ clones in EMRA. There were some responding clones in pre-infection memory, which suggested that cross-reactive memory had joined. For second-wave clones that peaked at day 37, SARS-CoV-2 specificity went unverified.

On this clonotype: No antigen is known for it.

TCRdb re-called the 5' RACE reads through MiXCR, storing one row per CDR3 protein. In the table there are some 210,000 distinct CDR3 sequences, around 16% of which are singletons. The V gene lost 4 bases and the J gene lost 1 base, with 10 bases spanning the gap. The CDR3 covers 15 residues. From germline, CDR1 is SEHNR and CDR2 FQNEAQ (reference sequence). This chain connects TRBV7-9 to TRBJ2-2; D possibly corresponds to TRBD2 (5 bases). Material for sequencing was PBMCs or a T cell subset sorted from them (not recorded which). This sequence originates from an adult woman who had mild COVID-19 (a few samples of this study predate the infection). Cell type and time point are not known. CDR3 in amino acids: CASSSRGWNTGELFF. DNA of the CDR3: TGTGCCAGCAGCTCCCGGGGATGGAACACCGGGGAGCTGTTTTTT.